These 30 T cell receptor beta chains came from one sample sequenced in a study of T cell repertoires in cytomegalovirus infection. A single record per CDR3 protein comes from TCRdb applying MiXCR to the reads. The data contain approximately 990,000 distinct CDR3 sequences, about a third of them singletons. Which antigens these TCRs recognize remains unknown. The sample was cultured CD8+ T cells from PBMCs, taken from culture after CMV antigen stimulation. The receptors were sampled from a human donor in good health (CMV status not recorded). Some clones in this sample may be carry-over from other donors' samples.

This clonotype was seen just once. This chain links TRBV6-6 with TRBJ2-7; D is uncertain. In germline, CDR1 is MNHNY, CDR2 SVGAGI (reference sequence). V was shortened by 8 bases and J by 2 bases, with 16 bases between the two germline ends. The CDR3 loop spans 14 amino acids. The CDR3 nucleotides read TGTGCCAGCGGTTTCGGATCTTTGGCCTACGAGCAGTACTTC. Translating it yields CASGFGSLAYEQYF.

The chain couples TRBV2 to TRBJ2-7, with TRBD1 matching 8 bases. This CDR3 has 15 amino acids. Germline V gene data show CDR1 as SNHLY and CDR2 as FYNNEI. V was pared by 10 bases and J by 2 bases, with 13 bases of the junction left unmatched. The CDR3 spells CAISTLRTGTYEQYF. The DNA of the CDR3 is TGTGCCATTTCCACCCTCAGGACAGGGACCTACGAGCAGTACTTC.

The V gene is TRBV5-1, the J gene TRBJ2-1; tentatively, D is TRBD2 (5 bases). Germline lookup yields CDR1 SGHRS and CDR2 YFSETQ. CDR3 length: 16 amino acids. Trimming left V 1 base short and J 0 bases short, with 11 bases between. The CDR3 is CASSLPAVGSYNEQFF. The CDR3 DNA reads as TGCGCCAGCAGCTTGCCAGCGGTTGGCTCCTACAATGAGCAGTTCTTC.

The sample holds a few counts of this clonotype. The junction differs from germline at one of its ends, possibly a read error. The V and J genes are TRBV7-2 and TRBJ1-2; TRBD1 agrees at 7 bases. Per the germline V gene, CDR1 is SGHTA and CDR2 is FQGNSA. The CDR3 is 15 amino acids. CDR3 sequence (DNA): TGTGCCAGCACCTTATTAGACAGGGCCCAGTATGGCTACACCTTC. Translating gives CASTLLDRAQYGYTF.

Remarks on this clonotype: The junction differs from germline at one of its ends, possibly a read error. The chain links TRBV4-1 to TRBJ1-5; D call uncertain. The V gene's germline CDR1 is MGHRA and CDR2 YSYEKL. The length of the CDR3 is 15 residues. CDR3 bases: TGTGCCAGCAGCCTCACCGAGAGCTCTAATCAGCCCCAGCATTTT. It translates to CASSLTESSNQPQHF.

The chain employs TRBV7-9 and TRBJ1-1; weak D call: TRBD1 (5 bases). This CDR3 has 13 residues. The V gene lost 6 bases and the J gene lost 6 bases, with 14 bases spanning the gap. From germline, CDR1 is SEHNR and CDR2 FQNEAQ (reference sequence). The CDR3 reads CASRPTRESEAFF. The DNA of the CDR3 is TGTGCCAGCAGACCGACCAGGGAGTCTGAAGCTTTCTTT.

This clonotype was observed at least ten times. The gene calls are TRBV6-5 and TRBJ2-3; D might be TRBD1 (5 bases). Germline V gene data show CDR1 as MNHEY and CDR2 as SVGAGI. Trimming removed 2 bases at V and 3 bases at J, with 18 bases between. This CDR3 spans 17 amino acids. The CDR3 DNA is TGTGCCAGCAGTTACCGAAGGCAGGGAATTGGAACAGATACGCAGTATTTT. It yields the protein CASSYRRQGIGTDTQYF.

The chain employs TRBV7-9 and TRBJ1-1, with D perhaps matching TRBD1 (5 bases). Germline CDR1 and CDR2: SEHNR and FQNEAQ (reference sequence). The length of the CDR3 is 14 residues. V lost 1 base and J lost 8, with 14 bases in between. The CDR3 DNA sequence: TGTGCCAGCAGCTTAGGCGGGGGACCGATAGAAGCTTTCTTT. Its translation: CASSLGGGPIEAFF.

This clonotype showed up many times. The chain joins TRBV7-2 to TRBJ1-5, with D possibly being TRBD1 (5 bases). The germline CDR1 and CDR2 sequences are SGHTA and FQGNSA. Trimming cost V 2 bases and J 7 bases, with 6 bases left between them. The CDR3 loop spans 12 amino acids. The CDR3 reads CASSLKGQPQHF. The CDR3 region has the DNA TGTGCCAGCAGCTTAAAGGGGCAGCCCCAGCATTTT.

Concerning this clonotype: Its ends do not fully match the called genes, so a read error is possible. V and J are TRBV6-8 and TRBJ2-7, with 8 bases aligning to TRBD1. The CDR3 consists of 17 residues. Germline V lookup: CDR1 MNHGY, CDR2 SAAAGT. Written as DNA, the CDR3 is TGTGTCAGCAGTGGAGTGGACAAGGACAGGGAGCCCGACGAGCAGTACTTC. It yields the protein CVSSGVDKDREPDEQYF.

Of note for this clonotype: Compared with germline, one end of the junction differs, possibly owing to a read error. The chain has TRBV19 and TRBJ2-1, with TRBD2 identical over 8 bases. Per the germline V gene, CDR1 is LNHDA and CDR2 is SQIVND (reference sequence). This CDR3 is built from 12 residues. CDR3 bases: TGTGACAGTAGTATAAGCGGGGGCCTTAAGTTCTTC. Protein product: CDSSISGGLKFF.

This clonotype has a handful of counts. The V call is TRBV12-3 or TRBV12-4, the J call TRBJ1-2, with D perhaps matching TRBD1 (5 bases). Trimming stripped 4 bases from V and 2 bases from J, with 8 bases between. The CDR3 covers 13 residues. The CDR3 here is CASSSDMNYGYTF. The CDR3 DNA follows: TGTGCCAGCAGTTCGGACATGAACTATGGCTACACCTTC.

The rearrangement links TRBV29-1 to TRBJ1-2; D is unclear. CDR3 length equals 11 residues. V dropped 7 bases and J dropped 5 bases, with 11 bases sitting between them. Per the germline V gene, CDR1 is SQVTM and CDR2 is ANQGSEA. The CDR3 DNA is TGCAGCGCCCTGGGTCGGTATGGCTACACCTTC. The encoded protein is CSALGRYGYTF.

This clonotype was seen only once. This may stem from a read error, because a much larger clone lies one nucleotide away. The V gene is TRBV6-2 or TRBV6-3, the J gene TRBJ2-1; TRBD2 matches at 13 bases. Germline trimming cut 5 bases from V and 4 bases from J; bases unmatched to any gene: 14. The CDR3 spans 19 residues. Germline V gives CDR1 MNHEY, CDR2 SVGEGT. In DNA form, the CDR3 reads TGTGCCAGCAGTCACTTCGGGACTAGCGGGGCCTCCGTATACAATGAGCAGTTCTTC. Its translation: CASSHFGTSGASVYNEQFF.

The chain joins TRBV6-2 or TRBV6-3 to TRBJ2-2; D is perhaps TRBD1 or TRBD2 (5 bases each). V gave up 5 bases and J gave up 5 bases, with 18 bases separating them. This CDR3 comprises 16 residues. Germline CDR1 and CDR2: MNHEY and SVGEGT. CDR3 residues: CASSETGTQETGELFF. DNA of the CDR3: TGTGCCAGCAGTGAAACCGGGACGCAGGAAACCGGGGAGCTGTTTTTT.

DNA of the CDR3: TGTGCCAGCAGTTGGATTATGGGAATGAACACTGAAGCTTTCTTT. Protein sequence: CASSWIMGMNTEAFF. V gene TRBV25-1 combines with J gene TRBJ1-1, with D uncertain. Germline loops: CDR1 MGHDK, CDR2 SYGVNS. Trimming shortened V by 5 bases and J by 0 bases, and 13 bases separated the two germline ends. The CDR3 spans 15 residues.

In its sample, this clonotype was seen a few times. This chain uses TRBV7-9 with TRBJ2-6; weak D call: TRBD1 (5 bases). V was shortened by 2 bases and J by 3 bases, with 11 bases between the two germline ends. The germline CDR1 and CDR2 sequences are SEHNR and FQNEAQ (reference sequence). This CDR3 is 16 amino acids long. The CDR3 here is CASSLRQGLGANVLTF. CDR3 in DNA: TGTGCCAGCAGCTTACGGCAGGGTCTTGGGGCCAACGTCCTGACTTTC.

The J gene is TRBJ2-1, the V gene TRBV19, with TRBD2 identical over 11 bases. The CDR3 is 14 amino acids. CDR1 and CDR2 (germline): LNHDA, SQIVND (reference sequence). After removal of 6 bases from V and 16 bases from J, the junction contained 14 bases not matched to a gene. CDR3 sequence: CASSLTSGGTAVFF. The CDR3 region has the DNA TGTGCCAGTAGCCTTACTAGCGGGGGAACAGCAGTTTTCTTC.

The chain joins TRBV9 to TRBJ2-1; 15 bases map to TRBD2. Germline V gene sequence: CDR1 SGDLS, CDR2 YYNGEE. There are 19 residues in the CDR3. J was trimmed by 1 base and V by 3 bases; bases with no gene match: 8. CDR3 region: CASSAGGLAGGGSYNEQFF. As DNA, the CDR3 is TGTGCCAGCAGCGCCGGGGGACTAGCGGGGGGTGGGTCCTACAATGAGCAGTTCTTC. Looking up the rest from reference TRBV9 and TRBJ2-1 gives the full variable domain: DSGVTQTPKHLITATGQRVTLRCSPRSGDLSVYWYQQSLDQGLQFLIQYYNGEERAKGNILERFSAQQFPDLHSELNLSSLELGDSALYFCASSAGGLAGGGSYNEQFFGPGTRLTVL.

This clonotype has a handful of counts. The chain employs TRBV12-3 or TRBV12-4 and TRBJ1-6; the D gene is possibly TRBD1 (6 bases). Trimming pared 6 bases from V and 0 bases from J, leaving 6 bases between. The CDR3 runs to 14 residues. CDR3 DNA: TGTGCCAGCAGGACAGGCTCCTATAATTCACCCCTCCACTTT. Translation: CASRTGSYNSPLHF.

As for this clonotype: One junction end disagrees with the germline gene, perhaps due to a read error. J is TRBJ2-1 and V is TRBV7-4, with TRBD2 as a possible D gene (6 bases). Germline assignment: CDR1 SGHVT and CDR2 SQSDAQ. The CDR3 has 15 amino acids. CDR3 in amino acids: CTSSFFRTTQNEQFF. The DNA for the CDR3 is TGTACCAGCAGCTTCTTTAGGACTACCCAGAATGAGCAGTTCTTC.

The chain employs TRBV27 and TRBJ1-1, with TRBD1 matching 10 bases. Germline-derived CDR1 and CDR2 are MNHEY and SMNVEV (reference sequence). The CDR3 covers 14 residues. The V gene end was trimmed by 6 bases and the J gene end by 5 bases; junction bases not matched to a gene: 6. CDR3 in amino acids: CASRRDRGRTEAFF. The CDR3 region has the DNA TGTGCCAGCAGACGAGACAGGGGGCGGACTGAAGCTTTCTTT.

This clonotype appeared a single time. CDR3 amino acids: CASSQELGVGGLETQYF. As DNA, the CDR3 is TGTGCCAGCAGCCAAGAGTTGGGGGTCGGGGGGCTAGAGACCCAGTACTTC. This sequence joins TRBV3-1 and TRBJ2-5, with D possibly TRBD2 on 7 matching bases. V was cut by 0 bases and J by 4 bases, with 18 bases left in between. The CDR3 covers 17 residues. The germline V gene encodes CDR1 LGHDT and CDR2 YNNKEL (reference sequence).

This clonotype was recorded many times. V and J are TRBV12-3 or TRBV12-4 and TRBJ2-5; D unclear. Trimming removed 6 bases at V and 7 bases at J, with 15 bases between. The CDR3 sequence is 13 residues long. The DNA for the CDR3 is TGTGCCAGCAGCCTGTGGGCACGATGGACCCAGTACTTC. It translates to CASSLWARWTQYF.

CDR3 DNA sequence: TGTGCCAGCAGCTCCGGGACAGGAGTTTACGAGCAGTACGTC. Translating it yields CASSSGTGVYEQYV. V usage is TRBV7-6 and J usage is TRBJ2-7; 8 bases fit TRBD1. V shed 4 bases, J shed 4 bases, and the junction held 6 bases outside the gene matches. This CDR3 comprises 14 residues. Germline V gene sequence: CDR1 SGHVS, CDR2 FNYEAQ.

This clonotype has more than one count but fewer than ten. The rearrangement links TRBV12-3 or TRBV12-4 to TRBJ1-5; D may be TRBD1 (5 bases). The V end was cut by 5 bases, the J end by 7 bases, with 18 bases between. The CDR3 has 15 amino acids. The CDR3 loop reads CASSLGLQGGQPQHF. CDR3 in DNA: TGTGCCAGCAGTCTTGGACTTCAGGGAGGGCAGCCCCAGCATTTT.

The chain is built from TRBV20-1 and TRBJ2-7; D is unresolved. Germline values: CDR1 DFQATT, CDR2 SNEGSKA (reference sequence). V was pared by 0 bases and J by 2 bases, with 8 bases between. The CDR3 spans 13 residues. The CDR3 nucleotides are TGCAGTGCTAGAGACTCTGTGACCTACGAGCAGTACGTC. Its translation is CSARDSVTYEQYV.

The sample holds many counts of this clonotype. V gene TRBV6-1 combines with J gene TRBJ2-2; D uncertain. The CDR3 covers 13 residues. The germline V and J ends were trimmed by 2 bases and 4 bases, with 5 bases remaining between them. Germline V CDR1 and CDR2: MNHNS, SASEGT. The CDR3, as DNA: TGTGCCAGCAGTGAATACCGCACCGGGGAGCTGTTTTTT. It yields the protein CASSEYRTGELFF.

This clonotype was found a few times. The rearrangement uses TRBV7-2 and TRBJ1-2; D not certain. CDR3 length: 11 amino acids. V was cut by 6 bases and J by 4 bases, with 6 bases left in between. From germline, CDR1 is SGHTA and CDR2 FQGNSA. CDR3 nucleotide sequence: TGTGCCAGCAGGCAGTCCTATGGCTACACCTTC. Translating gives CASRQSYGYTF. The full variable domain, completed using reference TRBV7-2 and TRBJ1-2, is GAGVSQSPSNKVTEKGKDVELRCDPISGHTALYWYRQSLGQGLEFLIYFQGNSAPDKSGLPSDRFSAERTGGSVSTLTIQRTQQEDSAVYLCASRQSYGYTFGSGTRLTVV.

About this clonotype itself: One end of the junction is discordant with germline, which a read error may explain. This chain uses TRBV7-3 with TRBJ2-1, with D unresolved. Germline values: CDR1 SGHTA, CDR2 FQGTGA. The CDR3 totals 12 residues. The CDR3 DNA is TGTGCCAGCAGACCAATAAACAATAAGCAGTTCTTC. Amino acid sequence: CASRPINNKQFF. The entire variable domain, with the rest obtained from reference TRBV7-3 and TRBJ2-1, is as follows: GAGVSQTPSNKVTEKGKYVELRCDPISGHTALYWYRQSLGQGPEFLIYFQGTGAADDSGLPNDRFFAVRPEGSVSTLKIQRTERGDSAVYLCASRPINNKQFFGPGTRLTVL.